This TCR beta chain was sequenced for a study of CD8 T cells in cerebrospinal fluid in Alzheimer's disease (TCRdb year 2020). With respect to the entire study: CSF T cell clonal expansion was assessed with two single-cell approaches: plate-based nested PCR sequencing and droplet-based sequencing. CSF gene-expression analysis, which included Parkinson's disease patients, covered under 30 samples in total. In the droplet-based CSF analysis comparing patients with controls, there were about nine healthy controls (10,876 cells) and about nine patients with MCI or Alzheimer's disease (around 10,000 cells). This study tested whether clonally expanded T cells could be found in cerebrospinal fluid from healthy elderly individuals and from patients with neurodegenerative disease.

This clonotype counts as medium-sized (0.01 to 0.1%) based on its frequency; no count is recorded. Its antigen target is currently unknown. CDR3 length: 16 amino acids, cysteine to phenylalanine. The record lacks a DNA sequence. The germline V gene encodes CDR1 SGHDT and CDR2 YYEEEE. The library relied on 10x single-cell sequencing. 10X Genomics single-cell V(D)J and 5' gene-expression libraries were used to profile CSF cells. An Illumina NextSeq550 was used to sequence the CSF single-cell TCR libraries. The study's own analysis went as follows. After V(D)J reads were mapped to the vdj-GRCh38 alts ensemble 2.0.0 reference, the Cell Ranger vdj pipeline was used to analyse the reads. Cell barcodes sharing the same set of productive CDR3 nucleotide sequences were defined as clonotypes. Clonotype information was added to Seurat v3.0 gene-expression metadata to link clonality with transcriptional profiles. Any CSF cell with more than 1,800 genes, more than 7,500 UMIs or more than 10% mitochondrial reads was removed. To identify TCRs with known antigen specificity, CDR3-beta sequences were compared against VDJdb. Only TCRs with complete alpha and beta chains were included in the network analysis of clone sharing, which used the R package qgraph. Following reprocessing of the reads by TCRdb, the data hold one row per CDR3 protein sequence and no DNA is available. TCRdb's processing, not the authors', yielded these V and J calls. This sample's table lists over a thousand distinct CDR3 sequences. Of the sample, more than 9% falls within the top ten clones.

What the authors observed across the whole study: When the data were pooled, 4 of 6 Alzheimer's patients but only 1 of 10 healthy subjects had a highly expanded clone, defined as one making up at least 3% of TCRs. The EBV-specific clones were neither the most highly expanded clones nor enriched among patients. Compared with controls, patients with MCI or Alzheimer's disease had a higher percentage of their CSF TCRs made up by the single largest clone. Only samples with detectable clones (approximately eleven healthy, 5 MCI, 5 AD, 6 PD) were included in the overall clonality comparison. The authors warned that finding EBV-specific TCRs in CSF does not prove a causal connection between EBV and Alzheimer's disease.

All participants were free of acute infectious disease and in good physical condition. Neurodegeneration in patients was confirmed using biomarkers including neurofilament, amyloid-beta and tau. For droplet-based sequencing, live CSF cells were sorted with a live/dead marker. CSF was obtained by lumbar puncture, and immune cells were pelleted by centrifugation at 300g. CSF samples were inspected for red blood cells, and any blood-contaminated sample was excluded. CSF cells were cryopreserved in freezing medium, frozen overnight at -80 degrees C, and subsequently stored in liquid nitrogen. Before analysis, CSF samples had been stored for less than seven months.

The sequence is built from TRBV5-6 and TRBJ2-1; without DNA, the TCRdb call of TRBD2 cannot be checked. This TCR derives from a human donor with mild cognitive impairment. Material for sequencing was cerebrospinal fluid. This receptor has the CDR3 CASSLGPGLSYNEQFF. Reference TRBV5-6 and TRBJ2-1 proteins supply the regions before and after the CDR3; the full variable domain is: DAGVTQSPTHLIKTRGQQVTLRCSPKSGHDTVSWYQQALGQGPQFIFQYYEEEERQRGNFPDRFSGHQFPNYSSELNVNALLLGDSALYLCASSLGPGLSYNEQFFGPGTRLTVL.